The text below deals with one T cell receptor (beta chain). TCRdb re-called the reads with MiXCR, one entry per CDR3 protein. The table has hundreds of thousands of distinct CDR3 sequences, 15% to 20% seen once. The data belong to a study of T cell repertoires in cytomegalovirus infection. About the research overall: CMV infection plus the matching HLA type was flagged by public TCR beta signatures.

This CDR3 is built from 15 residues. V shed 3 bases, J shed 2 bases, and the junction held 7 bases outside the gene matches. Germline values: CDR1 SGHDT, CDR2 YYEEEE. The source of this sequence is a human donor in good health (CMV status not recorded). Some clones in this sample may be carry-over from other donors' samples. The J gene is TRBJ2-5, the V gene TRBV5-6; TRBD2 aligns across 7 bases. Source material: PBMCs. CDR3 residues: CASSSLRGSQETQYF. CDR3 coding DNA: TGTGCCAGCAGCTCTCTGCGGGGGTCGCAAGAGACCCAGTACTTC.